Listed below are T cell receptor beta chains from one sample, sequenced in a study of T cells expressing NK-cell markers. For each CDR3 protein, TCRdb gives one entry from its re-call of the 5' RACE reads, without DNA. Recorded for this sample: roughly 160,000 distinct CDR3 sequences. Sequences were obtained from blood T cells: a sorted CD56 or NKG2C T cell subset, CD4+ or CD8+ T cells, or bulk PBMC T cells (not recorded which). These receptors were obtained from a man aged 18-70 years in good health. Both conserved end residues are part of each CDR3.

j_call,v_call,cdr3_aa
TRBJ2-5,TRBV10-3,CAISGPGETQYF
TRBJ2-2,TRBV9,CASSVAGTGVTGELFF
TRBJ2-7,TRBV11-2,CASSLGDRPTSYEQYF
TRBJ2-7,TRBV27,CASSLGGSGSVEQYF
TRBJ2-1,TRBV7-6,CASSPGLAGLYNEQFF
TRBJ1-3,TRBV9,CASSVGPGLANTIYF
TRBJ2-7,TRBV3-1,CASSQGVAGGTYEQYF
TRBJ2-2,TRBV7-6,CASSFRETGELFF
TRBJ2-7,TRBV10-3,CAISDPPAQGANEQYF
TRBJ2-1,TRBV9,CASSIEGRPHNEQFF
TRBJ1-4,TRBV10-2,CASPHPKGGYEKLFF
TRBJ2-7,TRBV20-1,CSAGTSYEQYF
TRBJ1-2,TRBV9,CASMPLGGEINYGYTF
TRBJ1-3,TRBV6-1,CASNRDGDSGNTIYF
TRBJ2-1,TRBV3-1,CASSQDLPIKLKNNEQFF
TRBJ2-4,TRBV4-2,CASSQEVAGVNIQYF
TRBJ2-5,TRBV6-5,CASSWGGMPFQETQYF
TRBJ2-7,TRBV3-1,CASSQGNTYEQYF
TRBJ2-1,TRBV28,CASSLRDLAYNEQFF
TRBJ2-5,TRBV5-1,CASSLDPRETQYF
TRBJ2-7,TRBV19,CASSMTGTGAYEQYF
TRBJ1-6,TRBV27,CASSLYQGVYNSPLHF
TRBJ2-7,TRBV27,CASTAGLPPYEQYF
TRBJ1-5,TRBV9,CASSVGEGRSRQPQHF
TRBJ2-1,TRBV5-1,CASRGGGADNEQFF
TRBJ2-5,TRBV20-1,CSARDNGAGGLETQYF
TRBJ2-1,TRBV30,CAWREVQGAYYNEQFF
TRBJ2-3,TRBV7-6,CASSFGTGSTDTQYF
TRBJ1-6,TRBV27,CASSRGKSNSPLHF
TRBJ1-3,TRBV29-1,CSVEDISGNTIYF
TRBJ2-3,TRBV3-1,CASSQEPGLAGFSTDTQYF
TRBJ1-6,TRBV2,CASSEVRAQGDSPLHF
TRBJ2-3,TRBV28,CASSFLAGTDTQYF
TRBJ2-1,TRBV6-5,CATSWGGGSYNEQFF
TRBJ2-7,TRBV20-1,CSVKKSTSGRPYEQYF
TRBJ2-2,TRBV20-1,CSASLAGNTGELFF
TRBJ2-2,TRBV13,CASSLNLGRPTGELFF
TRBJ2-7,TRBV12-3/TRBV12-4,CASSGQGADSYEQYF
TRBJ2-1,TRBV29-1,CSVLTSFSSYNEQFF
TRBJ1-5,TRBV6-8,CASSYSSTGDGSNQPQHF
TRBJ1-1,TRBV12-3/TRBV12-4,CASSTSDRGRTEAFF
TRBJ1-1,TRBV12-3/TRBV12-4,CASSLAGEGSTEAFF
TRBJ2-5,TRBV9,CASSVKASGSSARMAQYF
TRBJ2-3,TRBV19,CATQGDSPQADTQYF
TRBJ1-2,TRBV12-3/TRBV12-4,CASSLSGGGDGYTF
TRBJ1-1,TRBV6-1,CASSTHLGRNTEAFF
TRBJ2-6,TRBV20-1,CSARGGTLTSGANVLTF
TRBJ2-2,TRBV29-1,CSVRLGQNTGELFF